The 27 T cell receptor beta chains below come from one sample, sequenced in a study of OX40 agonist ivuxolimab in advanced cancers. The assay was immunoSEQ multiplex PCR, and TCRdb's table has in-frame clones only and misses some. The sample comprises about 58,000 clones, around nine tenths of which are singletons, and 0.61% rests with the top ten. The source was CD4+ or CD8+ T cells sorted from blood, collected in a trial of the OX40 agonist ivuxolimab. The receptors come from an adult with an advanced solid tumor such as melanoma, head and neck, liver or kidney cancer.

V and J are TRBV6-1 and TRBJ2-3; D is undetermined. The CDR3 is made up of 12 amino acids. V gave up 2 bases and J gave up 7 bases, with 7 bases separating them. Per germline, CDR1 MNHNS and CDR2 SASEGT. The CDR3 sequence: CASSEWSHTQYF. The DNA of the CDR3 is TGTGCCAGCAGTGAATGGTCCCATACGCAGTATTTT.

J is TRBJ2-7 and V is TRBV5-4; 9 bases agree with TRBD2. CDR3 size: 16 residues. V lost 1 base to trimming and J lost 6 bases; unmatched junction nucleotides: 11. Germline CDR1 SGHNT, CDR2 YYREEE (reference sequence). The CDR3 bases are TGTGCCAGCAGCTTGTCGGTCGGTAGCGGGAGTGGCGAGCAGTACTTC. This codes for CASSLSVGSGSGEQYF.

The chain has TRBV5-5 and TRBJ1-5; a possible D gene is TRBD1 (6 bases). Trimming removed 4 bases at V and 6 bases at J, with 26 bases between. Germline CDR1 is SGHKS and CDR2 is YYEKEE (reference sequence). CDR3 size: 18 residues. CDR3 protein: CASSTGPSWELGGQPQHF. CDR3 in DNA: TGTGCCAGCAGCACGGGGCCCAGCTGGGAACTAGGGGGTCAGCCCCAGCATTTT.

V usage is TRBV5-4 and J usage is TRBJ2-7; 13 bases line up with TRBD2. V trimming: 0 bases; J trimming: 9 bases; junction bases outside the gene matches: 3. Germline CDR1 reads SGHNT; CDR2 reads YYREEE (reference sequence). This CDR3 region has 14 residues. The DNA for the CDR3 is TGTGCCAGCAGCTTGGCCGGACTAGCGGGAGTGCAGTACTTC. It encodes CASSLAGLAGVQYF.

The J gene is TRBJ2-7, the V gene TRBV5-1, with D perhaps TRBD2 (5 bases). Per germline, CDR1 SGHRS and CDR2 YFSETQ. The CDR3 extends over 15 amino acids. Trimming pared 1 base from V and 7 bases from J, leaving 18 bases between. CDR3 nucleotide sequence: TGCGCCAGCAGCTTGACTAGTGGTCCCGTAGGGGAGCAGTACTTC. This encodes CASSLTSGPVGEQYF.

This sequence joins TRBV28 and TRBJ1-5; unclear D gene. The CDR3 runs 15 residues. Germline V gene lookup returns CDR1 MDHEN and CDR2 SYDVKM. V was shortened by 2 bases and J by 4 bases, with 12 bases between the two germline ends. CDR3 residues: CASSLGLLGNQPQHF. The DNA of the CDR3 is TGTGCCAGCAGTTTAGGGCTCCTTGGGAATCAGCCCCAGCATTTT.

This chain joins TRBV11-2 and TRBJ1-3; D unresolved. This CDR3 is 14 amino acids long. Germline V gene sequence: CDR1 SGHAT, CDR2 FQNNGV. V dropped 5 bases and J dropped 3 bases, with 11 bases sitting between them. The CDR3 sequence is CASSPSGGGNTIYF. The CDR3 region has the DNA TGTGCCAGCAGCCCGAGTGGCGGTGGAAACACCATATATTTT.

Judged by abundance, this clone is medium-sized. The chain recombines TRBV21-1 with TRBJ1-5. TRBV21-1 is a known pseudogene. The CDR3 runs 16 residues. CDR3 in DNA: TGTGCCAGCAGCAAAGGAGGGCGCGGTCAGAATCAGCCCCAGCATTTT. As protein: CASSKGGRGQNQPQHF.

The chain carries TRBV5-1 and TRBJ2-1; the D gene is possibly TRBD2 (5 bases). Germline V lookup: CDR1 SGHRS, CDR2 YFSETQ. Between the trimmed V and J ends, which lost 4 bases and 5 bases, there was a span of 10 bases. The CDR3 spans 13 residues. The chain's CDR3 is CASSTRRNNEQFF. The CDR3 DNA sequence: TGCGCCAGCAGCACCCGGAGGAACAATGAGCAGTTCTTC.

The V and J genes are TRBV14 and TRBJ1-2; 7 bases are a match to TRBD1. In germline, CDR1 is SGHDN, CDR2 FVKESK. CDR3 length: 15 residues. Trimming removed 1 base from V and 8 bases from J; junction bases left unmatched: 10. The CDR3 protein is CASSQGPGTALGYTF. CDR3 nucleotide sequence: TGTGCCAGCAGCCAAGGACCCGGGACAGCCTTGGGCTACACCTTC.

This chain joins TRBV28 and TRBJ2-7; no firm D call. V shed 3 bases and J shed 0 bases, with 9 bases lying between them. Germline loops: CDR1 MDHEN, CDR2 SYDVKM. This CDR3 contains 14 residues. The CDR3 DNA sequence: TGTGCCAGCAGTTTTCCGGACGCCTCCTACGAGCAGTACTTC. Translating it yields CASSFPDASYEQYF.

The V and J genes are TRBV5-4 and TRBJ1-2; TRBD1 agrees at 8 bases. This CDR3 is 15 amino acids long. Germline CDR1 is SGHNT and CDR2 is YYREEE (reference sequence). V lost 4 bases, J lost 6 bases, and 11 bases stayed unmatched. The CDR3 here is CASSRQGALNNGYTF. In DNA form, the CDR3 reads TGTGCCAGCAGCCGCCAGGGGGCGCTAAATAATGGCTACACCTTC.

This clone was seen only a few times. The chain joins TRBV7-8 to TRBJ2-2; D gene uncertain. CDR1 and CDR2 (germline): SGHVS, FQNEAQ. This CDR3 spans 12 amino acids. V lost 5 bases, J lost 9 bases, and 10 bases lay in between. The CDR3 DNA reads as TGTGCCAGCAGCCCTCTCTCTCGGGAGCTGTTTTTT. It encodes CASSPLSRELFF.

The CDR3 DNA reads TGTGCCAGCAGCTTTGGGGGAGCCTACAATGAGCAGTTCTTC. Translating gives CASSFGGAYNEQFF. The chain combines TRBV7-8 with TRBJ2-1; D possibly matches TRBD1 or TRBD2 (5 bases each). Trimming pared 3 bases from V and 2 bases from J, leaving 8 bases between. The germline V gene has CDR1 SGHVS and CDR2 FQNEAQ. This CDR3 contains 14 residues.

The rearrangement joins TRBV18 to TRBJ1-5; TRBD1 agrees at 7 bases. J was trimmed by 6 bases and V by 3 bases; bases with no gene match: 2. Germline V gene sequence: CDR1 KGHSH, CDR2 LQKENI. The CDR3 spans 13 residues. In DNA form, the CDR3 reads TGTGCCAGCTCACCCAGGGGGGGTCAGCCCCAGCATTTT. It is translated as CASSPRGGQPQHF.

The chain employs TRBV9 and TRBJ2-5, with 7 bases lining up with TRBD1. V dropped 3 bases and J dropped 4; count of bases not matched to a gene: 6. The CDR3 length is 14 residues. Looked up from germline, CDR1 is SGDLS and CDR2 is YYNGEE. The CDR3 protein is CASSARGGGETQYF. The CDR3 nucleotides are TGTGCCAGCAGCGCCCGAGGGGGCGGAGAGACCCAGTACTTC.

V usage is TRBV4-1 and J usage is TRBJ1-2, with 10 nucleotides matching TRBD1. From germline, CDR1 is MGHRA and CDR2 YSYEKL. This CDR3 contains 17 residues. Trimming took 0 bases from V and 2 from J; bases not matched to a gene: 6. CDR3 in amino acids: CASSQDRRGQGNYGYTF. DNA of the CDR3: TGCGCCAGCAGCCAAGATCGGAGGGGACAGGGGAACTATGGCTACACCTTC.

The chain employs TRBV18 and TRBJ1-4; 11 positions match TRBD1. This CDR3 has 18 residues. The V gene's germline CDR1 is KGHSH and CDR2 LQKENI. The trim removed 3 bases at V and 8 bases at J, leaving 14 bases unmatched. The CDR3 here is CASSPPRTGGDGREKLFF. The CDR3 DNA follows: TGTGCCAGCTCACCGCCCCGGACAGGGGGCGACGGAAGGGAAAAACTGTTTTTT.

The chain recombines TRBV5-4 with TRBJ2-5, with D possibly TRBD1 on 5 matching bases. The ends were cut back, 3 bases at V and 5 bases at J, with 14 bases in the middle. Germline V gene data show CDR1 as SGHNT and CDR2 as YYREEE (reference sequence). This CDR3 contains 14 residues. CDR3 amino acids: CASSSQGFRETQYF. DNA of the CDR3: TGTGCCAGCAGCTCTCAGGGATTTAGGGAGACCCAGTACTTC. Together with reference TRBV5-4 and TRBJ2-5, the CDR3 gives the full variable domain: ETGVTQSPTHLIKTRGQQVTLRCSSQSGHNTVSWYQQALGQGPQFIFQYYREEENGRGNFPPRFSGLQFPNYSSELNVNALELDDSALYLCASSSQGFRETQYFGPGTRLLVL.

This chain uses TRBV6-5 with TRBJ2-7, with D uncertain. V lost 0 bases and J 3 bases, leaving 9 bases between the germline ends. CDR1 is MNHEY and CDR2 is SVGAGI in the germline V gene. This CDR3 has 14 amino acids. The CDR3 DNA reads TGTGCCAGCAGTTACTCCGGTGGAGACTACGAGCAGTACTTC. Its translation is CASSYSGGDYEQYF.

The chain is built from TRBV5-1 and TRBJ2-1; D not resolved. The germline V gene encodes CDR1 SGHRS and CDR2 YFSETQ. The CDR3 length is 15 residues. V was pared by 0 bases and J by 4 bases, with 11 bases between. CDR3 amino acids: CASSLETAPYNEQFF. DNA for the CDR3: TGCGCCAGCAGCTTGGAGACTGCCCCTTACAATGAGCAGTTCTTC. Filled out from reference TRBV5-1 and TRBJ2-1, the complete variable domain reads KAGVTQTPRYLIKTRGQQVTLSCSPISGHRSVSWYQQTPGQGLQFLFEYFSETQRNKGNFPGRFSGRQFSNSRSEMNVSTLELGDSALYLCASSLETAPYNEQFFGPGTRLTVL.

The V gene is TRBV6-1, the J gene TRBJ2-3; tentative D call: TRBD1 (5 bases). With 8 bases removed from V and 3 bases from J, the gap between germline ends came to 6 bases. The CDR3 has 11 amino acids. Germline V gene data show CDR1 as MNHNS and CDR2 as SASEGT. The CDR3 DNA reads TGTGCCAGCTACAGGACAGATACGCAGTATTTT. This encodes CASYRTDTQYF.

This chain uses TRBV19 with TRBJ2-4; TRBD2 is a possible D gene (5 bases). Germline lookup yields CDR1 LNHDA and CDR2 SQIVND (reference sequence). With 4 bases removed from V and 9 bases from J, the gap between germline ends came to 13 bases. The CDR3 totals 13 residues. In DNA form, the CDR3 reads TGTGCCAGTAGTAGAGCGGCGTTCGGCATTCAGTACTTC. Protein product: CASSRAAFGIQYF.

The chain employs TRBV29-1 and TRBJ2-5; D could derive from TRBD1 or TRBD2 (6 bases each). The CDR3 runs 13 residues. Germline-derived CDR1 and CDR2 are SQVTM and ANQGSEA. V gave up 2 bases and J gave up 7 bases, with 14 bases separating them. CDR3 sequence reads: CSVELQGAGTQYF. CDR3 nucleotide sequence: TGCAGCGTTGAACTACAGGGAGCGGGGACCCAGTACTTC.

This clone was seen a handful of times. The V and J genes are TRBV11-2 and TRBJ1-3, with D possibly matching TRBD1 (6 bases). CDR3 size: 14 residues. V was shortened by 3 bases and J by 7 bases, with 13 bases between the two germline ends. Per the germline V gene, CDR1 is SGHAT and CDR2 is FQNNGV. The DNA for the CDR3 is TGTGCCAGCAGCTTGGGGGGCAATCGGAACACCATATATTTT. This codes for CASSLGGNRNTIYF.

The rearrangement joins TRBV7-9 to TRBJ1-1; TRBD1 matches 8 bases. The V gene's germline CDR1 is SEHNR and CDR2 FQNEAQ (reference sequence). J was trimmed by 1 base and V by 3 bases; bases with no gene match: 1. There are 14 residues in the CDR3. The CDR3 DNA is TGTGCCAGCAGCTTGGGACAGGAGAACACTGAAGCTTTCTTT. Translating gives CASSLGQENTEAFF. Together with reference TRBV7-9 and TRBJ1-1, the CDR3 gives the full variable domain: DTGVSQNPRHKITKRGQNVTFRCDPISEHNRLYWYRQTLGQGPEFLTYFQNEAQLEKSRLLSDRFSAERPKGSFSTLEIQRTEQGDSAMYLCASSLGQENTEAFFGQGTRLTVV.

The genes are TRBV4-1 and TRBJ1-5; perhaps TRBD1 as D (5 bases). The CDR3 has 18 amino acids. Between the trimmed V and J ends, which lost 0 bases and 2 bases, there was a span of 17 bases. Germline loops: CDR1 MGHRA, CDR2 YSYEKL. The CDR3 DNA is TGCGCCAGCAGCCAAGAGGGTGGAGGGACGGCACGCAATCAGCCCCAGCATTTT. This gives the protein CASSQEGGGTARNQPQHF.